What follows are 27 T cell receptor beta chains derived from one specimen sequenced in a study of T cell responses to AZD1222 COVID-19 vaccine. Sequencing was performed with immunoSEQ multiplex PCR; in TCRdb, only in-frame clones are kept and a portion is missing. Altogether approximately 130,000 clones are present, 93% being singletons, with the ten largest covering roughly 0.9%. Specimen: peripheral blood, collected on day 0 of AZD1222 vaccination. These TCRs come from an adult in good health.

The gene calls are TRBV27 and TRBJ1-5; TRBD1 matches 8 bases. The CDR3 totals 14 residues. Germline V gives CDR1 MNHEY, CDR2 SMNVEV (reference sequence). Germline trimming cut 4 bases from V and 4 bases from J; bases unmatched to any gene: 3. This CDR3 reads CASSSNRGNQPQHF. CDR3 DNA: TGTGCCAGCAGTTCAAACAGGGGGAATCAGCCCCAGCATTTT.

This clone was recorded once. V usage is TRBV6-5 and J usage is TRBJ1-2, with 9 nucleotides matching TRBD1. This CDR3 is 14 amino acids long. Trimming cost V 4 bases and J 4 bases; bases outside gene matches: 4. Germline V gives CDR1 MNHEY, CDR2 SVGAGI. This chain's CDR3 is CASSSGTGSYGYTF. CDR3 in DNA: TGTGCCAGCAGTTCCGGGACAGGGTCCTATGGCTACACCTTC.

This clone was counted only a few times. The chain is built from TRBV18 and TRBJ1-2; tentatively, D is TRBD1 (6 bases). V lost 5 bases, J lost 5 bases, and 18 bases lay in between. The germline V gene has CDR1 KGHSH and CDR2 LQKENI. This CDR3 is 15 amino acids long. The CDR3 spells CASSTFTGIGYGYTF. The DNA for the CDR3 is TGTGCCAGCTCAACCTTCACAGGGATCGGGTATGGCTACACCTTC.

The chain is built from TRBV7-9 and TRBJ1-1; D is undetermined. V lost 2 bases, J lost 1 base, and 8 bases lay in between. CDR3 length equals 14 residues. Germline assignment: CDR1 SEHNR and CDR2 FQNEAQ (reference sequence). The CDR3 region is CASSLIRTNTEAFF. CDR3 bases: TGTGCCAGCAGCTTAATAAGGACGAACACTGAAGCTTTCTTT.

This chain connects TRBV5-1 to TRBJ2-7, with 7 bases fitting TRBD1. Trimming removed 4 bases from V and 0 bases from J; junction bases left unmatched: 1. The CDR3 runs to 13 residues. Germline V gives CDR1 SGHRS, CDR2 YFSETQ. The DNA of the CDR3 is TGCGCCAGCAGCGGGGACAGCTCCTACGAGCAGTACTTC. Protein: CASSGDSSYEQYF.

The CDR3, as DNA: TGCGCCAGCAGCACCCTCGGACATAAGAACACTGAAGCTTTCTTT. It is translated as CASSTLGHKNTEAFF. J is TRBJ1-1 and V is TRBV5-1; maybe TRBD1 (5 bases). V lost 4 bases to trimming and J lost 1 base, with 14 bases between them. Germline loops: CDR1 SGHRS, CDR2 YFSETQ. The CDR3 loop spans 15 amino acids. The variable domain in full, with the rest retrieved from reference TRBV5-1 and TRBJ1-1, is KAGVTQTPRYLIKTRGQQVTLSCSPISGHRSVSWYQQTPGQGLQFLFEYFSETQRNKGNFPGRFSGRQFSNSRSEMNVSTLELGDSALYLCASSTLGHKNTEAFFGQGTRLTVV.

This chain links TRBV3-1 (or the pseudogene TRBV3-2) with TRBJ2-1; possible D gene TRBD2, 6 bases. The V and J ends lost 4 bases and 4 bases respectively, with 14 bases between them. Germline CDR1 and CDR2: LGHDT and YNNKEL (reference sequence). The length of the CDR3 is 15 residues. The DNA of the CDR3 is TGTGCCAGCAGCCCTGGGCTGGCGGGGTACAATGAGCAGTTCTTC. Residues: CASSPGLAGYNEQFF.

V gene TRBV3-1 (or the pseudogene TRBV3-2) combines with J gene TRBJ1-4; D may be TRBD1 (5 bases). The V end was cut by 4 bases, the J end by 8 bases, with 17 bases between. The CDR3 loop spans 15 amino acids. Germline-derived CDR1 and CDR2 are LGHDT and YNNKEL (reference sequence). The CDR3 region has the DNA TGTGCCAGCAGCCTTATCGGGGGGGTGGACGAAAAACTGTTTTTT. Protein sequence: CASSLIGGVDEKLFF.

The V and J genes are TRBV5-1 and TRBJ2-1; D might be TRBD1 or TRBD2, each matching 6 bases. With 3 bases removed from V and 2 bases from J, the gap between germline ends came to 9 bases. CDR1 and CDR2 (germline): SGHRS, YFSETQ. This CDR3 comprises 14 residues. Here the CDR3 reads CASSSGAPYNEQFF. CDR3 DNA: TGCGCCAGCAGCTCGGGGGCCCCCTACAATGAGCAGTTCTTC.

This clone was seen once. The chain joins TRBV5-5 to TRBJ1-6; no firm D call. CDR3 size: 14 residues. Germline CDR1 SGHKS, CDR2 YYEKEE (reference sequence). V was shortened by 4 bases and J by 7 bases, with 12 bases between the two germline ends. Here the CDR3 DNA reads TGTGCCAGCAGCCCCCTCATGTGGAATTCACCCCTCCACTTT. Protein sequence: CASSPLMWNSPLHF.

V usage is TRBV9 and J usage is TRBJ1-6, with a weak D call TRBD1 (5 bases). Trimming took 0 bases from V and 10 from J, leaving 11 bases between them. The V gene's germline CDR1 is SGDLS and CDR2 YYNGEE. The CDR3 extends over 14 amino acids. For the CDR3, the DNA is TGTGCCAGCAGCGTAGCATCAGGGTACTCACCCCTCCACTTT. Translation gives CASSVASGYSPLHF.

CDR3 sequence reads: CAWSVGGEKLFF. The CDR3 region has the DNA TGTGCCTGGAGTGTAGGGGGGGAAAAACTGTTTTTT. This rearrangement joins TRBV30 to TRBJ1-4; possible D gene TRBD1, 6 bases. This CDR3 is built from 12 residues. The V gene lost 0 bases and the J gene lost 8 bases, with 7 bases spanning the gap. CDR1 and CDR2 from the germline V gene are GTSNPN and SVGIG (reference sequence).

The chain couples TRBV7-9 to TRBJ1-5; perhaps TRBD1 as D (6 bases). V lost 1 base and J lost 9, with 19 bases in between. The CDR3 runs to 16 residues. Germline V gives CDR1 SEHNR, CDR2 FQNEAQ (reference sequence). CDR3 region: CASSLDLQGGAGPQHF. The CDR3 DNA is TGTGCCAGCAGCTTAGACCTACAGGGTGGAGCGGGGCCCCAGCATTTT. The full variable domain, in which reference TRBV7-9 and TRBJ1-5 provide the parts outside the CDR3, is DTGVSQNPRHKITKRGQNVTFRCDPISEHNRLYWYRQTLGQGPEFLTYFQNEAQLEKSRLLSDRFSAERPKGSFSTLEIQRTEQGDSAMYLCASSLDLQGGAGPQHFGDGTRLSIL.

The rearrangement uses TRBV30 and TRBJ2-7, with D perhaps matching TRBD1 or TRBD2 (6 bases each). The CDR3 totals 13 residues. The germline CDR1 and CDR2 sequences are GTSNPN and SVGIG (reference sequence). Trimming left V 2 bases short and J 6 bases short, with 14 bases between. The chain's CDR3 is CAWSMVEGGEQYF. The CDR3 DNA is TGTGCCTGGAGTATGGTCGAGGGGGGCGAGCAGTACTTC. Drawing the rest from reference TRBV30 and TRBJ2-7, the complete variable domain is SQTIHQWPATLVQPVGSPLSLECTVEGTSNPNLYWYRQAAGRGLQLLFYSVGIGQISSEVPQNLSASRPQDRQFILSSKKLLLSDSGFYLCAWSMVEGGEQYFGPGTRLTVT.

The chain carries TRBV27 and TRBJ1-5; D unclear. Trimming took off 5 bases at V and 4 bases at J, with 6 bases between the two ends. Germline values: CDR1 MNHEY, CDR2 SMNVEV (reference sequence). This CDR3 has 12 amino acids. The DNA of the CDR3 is TGTGCCAGCAGTGGTATGAATCAGCCCCAGCATTTT. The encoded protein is CASSGMNQPQHF.

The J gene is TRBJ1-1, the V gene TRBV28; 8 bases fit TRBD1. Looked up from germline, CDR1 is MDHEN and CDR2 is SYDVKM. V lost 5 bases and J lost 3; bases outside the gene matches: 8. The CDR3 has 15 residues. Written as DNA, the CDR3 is TGTGCCAGCAGTCCGACAGGGGTCCCCGACACTGAAGCTTTCTTT. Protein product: CASSPTGVPDTEAFF.

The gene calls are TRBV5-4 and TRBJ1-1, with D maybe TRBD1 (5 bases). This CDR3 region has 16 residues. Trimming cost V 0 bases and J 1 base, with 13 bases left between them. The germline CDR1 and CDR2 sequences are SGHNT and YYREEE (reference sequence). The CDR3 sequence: CASSLAPGQSNTEAFF. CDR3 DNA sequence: TGTGCCAGCAGCTTGGCCCCCGGACAATCGAACACTGAAGCTTTCTTT. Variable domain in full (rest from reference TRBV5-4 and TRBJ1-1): ETGVTQSPTHLIKTRGQQVTLRCSSQSGHNTVSWYQQALGQGPQFIFQYYREEENGRGNFPPRFSGLQFPNYSSELNVNALELDDSALYLCASSLAPGQSNTEAFFGQGTRLTVV.

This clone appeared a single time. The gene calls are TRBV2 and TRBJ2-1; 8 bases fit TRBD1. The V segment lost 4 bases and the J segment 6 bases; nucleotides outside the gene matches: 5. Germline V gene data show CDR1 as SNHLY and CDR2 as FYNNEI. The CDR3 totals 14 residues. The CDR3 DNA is TGTGCCAGCAGTGGACAGGGGTATCCCAATGAGCAGTTCTTC. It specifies CASSGQGYPNEQFF.

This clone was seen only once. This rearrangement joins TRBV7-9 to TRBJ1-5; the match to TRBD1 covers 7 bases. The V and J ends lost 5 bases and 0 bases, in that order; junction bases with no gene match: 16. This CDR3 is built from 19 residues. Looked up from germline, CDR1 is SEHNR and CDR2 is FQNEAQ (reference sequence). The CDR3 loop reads CASSPGQLKGNYSNQPQHF. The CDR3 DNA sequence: TGTGCCAGCAGCCCGGGACAGCTCAAAGGCAATTATAGCAATCAGCCCCAGCATTTT.

The CDR3 sequence: CASSQLTGDNSPLHF. The CDR3 nucleotides are TGCGCCAGCAGCCAACTCACAGGGGATAATTCACCCCTCCACTTT. The rearrangement uses TRBV4-1 and TRBJ1-6, with TRBD1 identical over 7 bases. Germline CDR1 is MGHRA and CDR2 is YSYEKL. Trimming removed 2 bases from V and 5 bases from J; junction bases left unmatched: 3. The CDR3 totals 15 residues.

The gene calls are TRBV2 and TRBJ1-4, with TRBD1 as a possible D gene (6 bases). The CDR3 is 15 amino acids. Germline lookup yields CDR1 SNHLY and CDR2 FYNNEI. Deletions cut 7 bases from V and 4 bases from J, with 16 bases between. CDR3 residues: CASNSNRGDNEKLFF. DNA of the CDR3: TGTGCCAGCAATTCCAATAGGGGGGATAATGAAAAACTGTTTTTT.

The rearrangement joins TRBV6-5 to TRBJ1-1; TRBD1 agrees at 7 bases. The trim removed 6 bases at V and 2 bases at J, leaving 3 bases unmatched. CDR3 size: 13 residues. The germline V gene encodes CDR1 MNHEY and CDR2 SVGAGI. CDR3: CASRRQGNTEAFF. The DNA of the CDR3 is TGTGCCAGCAGACGACAGGGTAACACTGAAGCTTTCTTT.

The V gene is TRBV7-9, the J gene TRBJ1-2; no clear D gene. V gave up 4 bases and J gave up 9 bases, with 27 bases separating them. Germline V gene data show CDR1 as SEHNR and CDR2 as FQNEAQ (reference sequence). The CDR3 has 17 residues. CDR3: CASSSTLTLRRPSSYTF. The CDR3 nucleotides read TGTGCCAGCAGCTCGACGTTGACCCTTCGGAGGCCTAGTAGCTACACCTTC.

This CDR3 is CATSREAVGGFTGANVLTF. Here the CDR3 DNA reads TGTGCCACCAGCAGAGAGGCTGTGGGGGGTTTCACTGGGGCCAACGTCCTGACTTTC. V gene TRBV15 combines with J gene TRBJ2-6; D is possibly TRBD2 (6 bases). CDR3 length equals 19 residues. Trimming removed 0 bases at V and 2 bases at J, with 17 bases between. CDR1 is LNHNV and CDR2 is YYDKDF in the germline V gene (reference sequence).

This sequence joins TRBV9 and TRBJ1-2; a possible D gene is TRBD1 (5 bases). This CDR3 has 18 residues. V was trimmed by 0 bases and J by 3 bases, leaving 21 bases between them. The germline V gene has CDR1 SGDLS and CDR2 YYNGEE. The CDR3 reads CASSVDLRGQDEDYGYTF. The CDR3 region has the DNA TGTGCCAGCAGCGTAGATCTTAGGGGCCAGGACGAAGACTATGGCTACACCTTC.

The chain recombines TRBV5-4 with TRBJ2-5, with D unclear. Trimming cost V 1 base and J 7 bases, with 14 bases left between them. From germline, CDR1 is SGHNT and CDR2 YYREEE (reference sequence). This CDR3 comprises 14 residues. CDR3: CASSLSGSPATQYF. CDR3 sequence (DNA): TGTGCCAGCAGCTTGTCCGGTTCTCCAGCGACCCAGTACTTC. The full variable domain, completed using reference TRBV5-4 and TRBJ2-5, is ETGVTQSPTHLIKTRGQQVTLRCSSQSGHNTVSWYQQALGQGPQFIFQYYREEENGRGNFPPRFSGLQFPNYSSELNVNALELDDSALYLCASSLSGSPATQYFGPGTRLLVL.

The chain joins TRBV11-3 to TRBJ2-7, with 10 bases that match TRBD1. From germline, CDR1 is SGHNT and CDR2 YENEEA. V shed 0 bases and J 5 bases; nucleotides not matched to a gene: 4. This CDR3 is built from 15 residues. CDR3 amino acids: CASSLDPGQGNEQYF. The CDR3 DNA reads TGTGCCAGCAGCTTAGATCCGGGACAGGGGAACGAGCAGTACTTC.